Shown below are 24 T cell receptor beta chains from a single sample sequenced in a study of TIL therapy for anti-PD-1-resistant metastatic lung cancer. As for time point: pre-treatment sample, taken before nivolumab and TIL therapy. This was the immunoSEQ v3 assay. TCRdb keeps only in-frame clones here, not all; method: immunoSEQ multiplex PCR. Of about 21,000 clones detected, 70% to 85% appear once; the ten largest clones hold just under 2%. The source was blood, collected at baseline. These receptors all come from a person aged 25-80 years with non-small cell lung cancer.

This clone was seen a few times. The chain joins TRBV5-1 to TRBJ2-1; D perhaps matches TRBD1 (5 bases). CDR1 is SGHRS, CDR2 YFSETQ, per germline. Deletions cut 0 bases from V and 5 bases from J, with 18 bases between. The CDR3 extends over 17 amino acids. The CDR3 nucleotides read TGCGCCAGCAGCTTGGCCCTCGCAGGGCAAGTACACAATGAGCAGTTCTTC. Protein sequence: CASSLALAGQVHNEQFF.

This chain connects TRBV5-5 to TRBJ1-1; D is unclear. Germline-derived CDR1 and CDR2 are SGHKS and YYEKEE (reference sequence). Trimming took 5 bases from V and 1 from J, leaving 9 bases between them. CDR3 length equals 13 residues. The CDR3 DNA reads TGTGCCAGCAGGGACCTCAAGAACACTGAAGCTTTCTTT. Translated: CASRDLKNTEAFF. Complete variable domain (other parts from reference TRBV5-5 and TRBJ1-1): DAGVTQSPTHLIKTRGQQVTLRCSPISGHKSVSWYQQVLGQGPQFIFQYYEKEERGRGNFPDRFSARQFPNYSSELNVNALLLGDSALYLCASRDLKNTEAFFGQGTRLTVV.

The gene calls are TRBV5-5 and TRBJ2-3; D not resolved. V lost 2 bases and J 4 bases, leaving 8 bases between the germline ends. Looked up from germline, CDR1 is SGHKS and CDR2 is YYEKEE (reference sequence). This CDR3 spans 13 amino acids. DNA of the CDR3: TGTGCCAGCAGCTTTACGGGCCCAGATACGCAGTATTTT. Translated, it gives CASSFTGPDTQYF.

The chain is built from TRBV5-1 and TRBJ1-3; D is undetermined. The V gene lost 2 bases and the J gene lost 0 bases, with 6 bases spanning the gap. This CDR3 comprises 14 residues. Germline V gives CDR1 SGHRS, CDR2 YFSETQ. The CDR3 loop is CASSFSFSGNTIYF. The DNA for the CDR3 is TGCGCCAGCAGCTTTTCATTCTCTGGAAACACCATATATTTT.

V is TRBV4-3 and J is TRBJ1-4; 8 bases match TRBD1. Germline V gives CDR1 LGHNA, CDR2 YSLEER. V trimming: 1 base; J trimming: 8 bases; junction bases outside the gene matches: 9. This CDR3 spans 16 amino acids. CDR3 nucleotide sequence: TGCGCCAGCAGCCAAGCCTCCGGGACAGGCGACGAAAAACTGTTTTTT. Amino acids: CASSQASGTGDEKLFF.

This chain joins TRBV5-4 and TRBJ2-5; TRBD2 aligns across 7 bases. Germline loops: CDR1 SGHNT, CDR2 YYREEE (reference sequence). V lost 5 bases, J lost 3 bases, and 10 bases stayed unmatched. CDR3 length: 15 amino acids. CDR3 DNA: TGTGCCAGCAGTGGGGACGGGCTAGCGGAAGAGACCCAGTACTTC. This gives the protein CASSGDGLAEETQYF.

This clone showed up just a few times. The rearrangement links TRBV4-3 to TRBJ1-2, with TRBD1 as a possible D gene (5 bases). The CDR3 is made up of 13 amino acids. The germline V gene has CDR1 LGHNA and CDR2 YSLEER. The V end was cut by 0 bases, the J end by 6 bases, with 8 bases between. CDR3: CASSQDQGHGYTF. The CDR3 DNA follows: TGCGCCAGCAGCCAAGATCAGGGTCATGGCTACACCTTC.

The chain is built from TRBV2 and TRBJ2-7, with 7 bases fitting TRBD1. Per germline, CDR1 SNHLY and CDR2 FYNNEI. After removal of 4 bases from V and 6 bases from J, the junction contained 3 bases not matched to a gene. The CDR3 contains 12 residues. CDR3 sequence: CASSAQGSEQYF. The CDR3, as DNA: TGTGCCAGCAGTGCACAGGGGAGCGAGCAGTACTTC.

This chain joins TRBV3-1 (or the pseudogene TRBV3-2) and TRBJ2-1; tentative D call: TRBD2 (6 bases). The CDR3 runs 14 residues. V gave up 4 bases and J gave up 6 bases, with 13 bases separating them. Germline lookup yields CDR1 LGHDT and CDR2 YNNKEL (reference sequence). The CDR3 sequence is CASSLLAAGNEQFF. CDR3 coding DNA: TGTGCCAGCAGCCTACTTGCAGCGGGCAATGAGCAGTTCTTC.

V and J are TRBV3-1 (or the pseudogene TRBV3-2) and TRBJ2-6; 7 positions agree with TRBD1. The germline V gene has CDR1 LGHDT and CDR2 YNNKEL (reference sequence). This CDR3 contains 15 residues. V shed 4 bases and J 2 bases; nucleotides not matched to a gene: 2. The CDR3 coding sequence is TGTGCCAGCAGCCCTCAGGGGGCTGGGGCCAACGTCCTGACTTTC. Translation gives CASSPQGAGANVLTF.

The chain joins TRBV5-5 to TRBJ2-2; the D gene is possibly TRBD1 (5 bases). The V and J ends lost 4 bases and 7 bases respectively, with 14 bases between them. Germline V gives CDR1 SGHKS, CDR2 YYEKEE (reference sequence). The CDR3 totals 14 residues. CDR3 protein: CASSPIGVDGELFF. The CDR3 DNA reads TGTGCCAGCAGCCCTATAGGGGTTGACGGGGAGCTGTTTTTT.

This clone rates as medium-sized. V and J are TRBV14 and TRBJ1-5; D is unresolved. The CDR3 extends over 13 amino acids. CDR1 SGHDN and CDR2 FVKESK come from the germline V gene. V lost 1 base, J lost 6 bases, and 7 bases lay in between. The DNA of the CDR3 is TGTGCCAGCAGCCAAGGATATAGTCAGCCCCAGCATTTT. The encoded protein is CASSQGYSQPQHF.

The genes are TRBV13 and TRBJ2-3; D is perhaps TRBD2 (5 bases). CDR3 length: 13 amino acids. V was shortened by 5 bases and J by 1 base, with 7 bases between the two germline ends. Per germline, CDR1 PRHDT and CDR2 FYEKMQ (reference sequence). CDR3 sequence: CASSQEGTDTQYF. CDR3 nucleotides: TGTGCCAGCAGCCAGGAGGGCACAGATACGCAGTATTTT.

The CDR3 nucleotides are TGTGCCAGCAGCGTAGGTAGGTCGAACACTGAAGCTTTCTTT. Translation: CASSVGRSNTEAFF. This rearrangement joins TRBV9 to TRBJ1-1; the D is unclear. There are 14 residues in the CDR3. The germline V gene has CDR1 SGDLS and CDR2 YYNGEE. V lost 0 bases and J 1 base, leaving 7 bases between the germline ends.

The chain recombines TRBV10-2 with TRBJ1-2; maybe TRBD1 (5 bases). V was shortened by 3 bases and J by 8 bases, with 10 bases between the two germline ends. CDR1 and CDR2 (germline): WSHSY, SAAADI. CDR3 length: 12 residues. The CDR3 DNA follows: TGCGCCAGCAGTGAACAGGCACGGGGCTACACCTTC. Translating gives CASSEQARGYTF.

The chain links TRBV5-1 to TRBJ2-7; 11 nucleotides match TRBD1. CDR1 and CDR2 from the germline V gene are SGHRS and YFSETQ. This CDR3 is 14 amino acids long. Losses at the gene ends were 5 bases for V and 7 bases for J; bases not matched to a gene: 8. The CDR3 protein is CASRAGTGGREQYF. For the CDR3, the DNA is TGCGCCAGCAGGGCCGGGACAGGGGGTAGGGAGCAGTACTTC.

The gene calls are TRBV6-2 or TRBV6-3 and TRBJ1-1, with D maybe TRBD1 (5 bases). The V gene lost 4 bases and the J gene lost 0 bases, with 9 bases spanning the gap. This CDR3 spans 14 amino acids. Germline CDR1 MNHEY, CDR2 SVGEGT. The CDR3 nucleotides read TGTGCCAGCAGTTTTGACAGTTTGAACACTGAAGCTTTCTTT. Translation gives CASSFDSLNTEAFF.

This sequence joins TRBV3-1 (or the pseudogene TRBV3-2) and TRBJ2-2; D is ambiguous. Germline CDR1 LGHDT, CDR2 YNNKEL (reference sequence). CDR3 length: 15 residues. Trimming shortened V by 4 bases and J by 6 bases, and 15 bases separated the two germline ends. The DNA for the CDR3 is TGTGCCAGCAGCCCTCGCCGGTCCCTCGCCGGGGAGCTGTTTTTT. Translated: CASSPRRSLAGELFF.

The rearrangement links TRBV13 to TRBJ1-4; 7 positions match TRBD1. The CDR3 covers 13 residues. Looked up from germline, CDR1 is PRHDT and CDR2 is FYEKMQ (reference sequence). V gave up 10 bases and J gave up 4 bases; unmatched junction bases: 6. The CDR3 sequence is CATSGQLNEKLFF. The CDR3 DNA is TGTGCCACCTCGGGACAGCTTAATGAAAAACTGTTTTTT.

The V and J genes are TRBV5-1 and TRBJ1-1; D gene ambiguous. The V end was cut by 0 bases, the J end by 2 bases, with 8 bases between. CDR1 and CDR2 (germline): SGHRS, YFSETQ. This CDR3 spans 14 amino acids. The CDR3 sequence is CASSLDVGNTEAFF. The CDR3 nucleotides read TGCGCCAGCAGCTTGGATGTGGGTAACACTGAAGCTTTCTTT.

The chain joins TRBV6-5 to TRBJ2-3; tentatively, D is TRBD1 (6 bases). The CDR3 totals 13 residues. V was pared by 10 bases and J by 5 bases, with 16 bases between. Germline CDR1 and CDR2: MNHEY and SVGAGI. CDR3 DNA sequence: TGTGCCACAAGGAGACAGGTACTAGATACGCAGTATTTT. Its translation: CATRRQVLDTQYF.

By sample share, this clone is medium-sized (0.01 to 0.1%). The chain couples TRBV5-1 to TRBJ2-5, with unresolved D. Trimming stripped 0 bases from V and 7 bases from J, with 4 bases between. This CDR3 contains 11 residues. CDR1 SGHRS and CDR2 YFSETQ come from the germline V gene. In nucleotides, the CDR3 is TGCGCCAGCAGCTTGGATGCGACCCAGTACTTC. As protein: CASSLDATQYF.

The chain employs TRBV7-9 and TRBJ1-1, with D hard to call. V was shortened by 2 bases and J by 3 bases, with 4 bases between the two germline ends. Germline V lookup: CDR1 SEHNR, CDR2 FQNEAQ (reference sequence). CDR3 size: 12 residues. In nucleotides, the CDR3 is TGTGCCAGCAGCTTATTTGACACTGAAGCTTTCTTT. Translated: CASSLFDTEAFF.

The CDR3 sequence: CASGSYGAGGYSGANVLTF. The DNA for the CDR3 is TGTGCTAGTGGCTCATACGGGGCAGGGGGATACTCTGGGGCCAACGTCCTGACTTTC. V gene TRBV12-5 combines with J gene TRBJ2-6; 7 nucleotides align to TRBD1. The V and J ends lost 6 bases and 0 bases, in that order; junction bases with no gene match: 14. Germline lookup yields CDR1 LGHNT and CDR2 FRNRAP. The CDR3 spans 19 residues.